This is a list of T cell receptor beta chains from one sample in a study of Graves' ophthalmopathy and Graves' hyperthyroidism. TCRdb reprocessed the multiplex PCR reads via MiXCR and lists one record per CDR3 protein. Of approximately 330,000 distinct CDR3 sequences in the sample, under 20% are singletons; the top ten hold roughly an eighth. Sample: peripheral blood. Receptors originate from an adult man with Graves' ophthalmopathy. CDR3s include the opening cysteine and the closing phenylalanine or tryptophan. The order of the fields is D gene, J gene, V gene, CDR3 length, clone size, CDR3 DNA, CDR3 protein. D genes are given only for firm matches. Size values are once, few and many counts, or a class for expanded clones, and some rows have none.

d_gene: TRBD2
j_gene: TRBJ2-2
v_gene: TRBV7-2
len: 15
abundance: many
CDR3nt: TGTGCCAGCAGCCCACCGAACCTAGCGGCCGGGGAGCTGTTTTTT
CDR3aa: CASSPPNLAAGELFF

d_gene: -
j_gene: TRBJ2-7
v_gene: TRBV27
len: 15
abundance: many
CDR3nt: TGTGCCAGCAGCCTAAATTTCCCGGAACCCTACGAGCAGTACTTC
CDR3aa: CASSLNFPEPYEQYF

d_gene: -
j_gene: TRBJ2-4
v_gene: TRBV12-3/TRBV12-4
len: 17
abundance: many
CDR3nt: TGTGCCAGCAGTTTCGATCTGGGGACCCTAGCCAAAAACATTCAGTACTTC
CDR3aa: CASSFDLGTLAKNIQYF

d_gene: -
j_gene: TRBJ1-1
v_gene: TRBV6-2/TRBV6-3
len: 12
abundance: many
CDR3nt: TGTGCCAGCAGCTACCCTTACACTGAAGCTTTCTTT
CDR3aa: CASSYPYTEAFF

d_gene: -
j_gene: TRBJ2-1
v_gene: TRBV6-1
len: 12
abundance: -
CDR3nt: TGTGCCAGCAGTGGGGGTGGCAATGAGCAGTTCTTC
CDR3aa: CASSGGGNEQFF

d_gene: -
j_gene: TRBJ1-1
v_gene: TRBV14
len: 14
abundance: many
CDR3nt: TGTGCCAGCGGGCCCTTGGGGCTGAACACTGAAGCTTTCTTT
CDR3aa: CASGPLGLNTEAFF

d_gene: -
j_gene: TRBJ2-5
v_gene: TRBV7-9
len: 14
abundance: many
CDR3nt: TGTGCCAGCACCTCCCGGGGCTCTCAAGAGACCCAGTACTTC
CDR3aa: CASTSRGSQETQYF

d_gene: -
j_gene: TRBJ1-1
v_gene: TRBV7-9
len: 13
abundance: many
CDR3nt: TGTGCCAGCAGCCAAATGTCAGAAGCTGAAGCTTTCTTT
CDR3aa: CASSQMSEAEAFF

d_gene: -
j_gene: TRBJ1-1
v_gene: TRBV7-9
len: 14
abundance: -
CDR3nt: TGTGCCAGCAGCTCCGGCCCGACTCTAACTGAAGCTTTCTTT
CDR3aa: CASSSGPTLTEAFF

d_gene: -
j_gene: TRBJ1-1
v_gene: TRBV20-1
len: 13
abundance: -
CDR3nt: TGCAGTGCTGCGGACGTGAGGTACACTGAAGCTTTCTTT
CDR3aa: CSAADVRYTEAFF

d_gene: -
j_gene: TRBJ1-2
v_gene: TRBV12-3/TRBV12-4
len: 14
abundance: many
CDR3nt: TGTGCCAGCACCCCAAACCGGGGGCATCGAGGCTACACCTTC
CDR3aa: CASTPNRGHRGYTF

d_gene: -
j_gene: TRBJ1-2
v_gene: TRBV7-2
len: 17
abundance: many
CDR3nt: TGTGCCAGCAGGTCGATCCGGGACCGAAGAGCTAACTATGGCTACACCTTC
CDR3aa: CASRSIRDRRANYGYTF

d_gene: TRBD1
j_gene: TRBJ2-4
v_gene: TRBV5-1
len: 19
abundance: -
CDR3nt: TGCGCCAGCAGCTTGGGAGGACAGGGCCTCCGGGGGTCCAAAAACATTCAGTACTTC
CDR3aa: CASSLGGQGLRGSKNIQYF

d_gene: -
j_gene: TRBJ2-7
v_gene: TRBV27
len: 13
abundance: many
CDR3nt: TGTGCCAGCGGGGGAGGAGGGGTCTACGAGCAGTACTTC
CDR3aa: CASGGGGVYEQYF

d_gene: TRBD1
j_gene: TRBJ1-1
v_gene: TRBV19
len: 15
abundance: many
CDR3nt: TGTGCCAGTACCGATACGACAGGGGCGGACACTGAAGCTTTCTTT
CDR3aa: CASTDTTGADTEAFF

d_gene: -
j_gene: TRBJ1-1
v_gene: TRBV30
len: 13
abundance: many
CDR3nt: TGTGCCTGGAGGGGAGGGGAGAACACTGAAGCTTTCTTT
CDR3aa: CAWRGGENTEAFF

d_gene: TRBD1
j_gene: TRBJ2-7
v_gene: TRBV12-3/TRBV12-4
len: 13
abundance: many
CDR3nt: TGTGCCAGCAGACAGGGGGTAAACTACGAGCAGTACTTC
CDR3aa: CASRQGVNYEQYF

d_gene: -
j_gene: TRBJ2-5
v_gene: TRBV20-1
len: 15
abundance: many
CDR3nt: TGCAGTGCTAGAATGGGGGGTACTAACCAAGAGACCCAGTACTTC
CDR3aa: CSARMGGTNQETQYF

d_gene: -
j_gene: TRBJ2-2
v_gene: TRBV19
len: 12
abundance: many
CDR3nt: TGTGCCAGTAGCTGGAGCGCCGGGGAGCTGTTTTTT
CDR3aa: CASSWSAGELFF

d_gene: -
j_gene: TRBJ2-5
v_gene: TRBV6-5
len: 15
abundance: -
CDR3nt: TGTGCCAGCAGTTACTCGACGAGGGACCAAGAGACCCAGTACTTC
CDR3aa: CASSYSTRDQETQYF

d_gene: -
j_gene: TRBJ2-7
v_gene: TRBV6-2/TRBV6-3
len: 13
abundance: many
CDR3nt: TGTGCCAGCAGCCACGCCCACTCCTACGAGCAGTACTTC
CDR3aa: CASSHAHSYEQYF

d_gene: -
j_gene: TRBJ2-6
v_gene: TRBV2
len: 18
abundance: many
CDR3nt: TGTGCCAGCAGTGATCCGAGTGGGGGGAGCTCTGGGGCCAACGTCCTGACTTTC
CDR3aa: CASSDPSGGSSGANVLTF

d_gene: -
j_gene: TRBJ2-1
v_gene: TRBV19
len: 11
abundance: many
CDR3nt: TGTGCCAGTAAGGGGGGGGATGAGCAGTTCTTC
CDR3aa: CASKGGDEQFF

d_gene: -
j_gene: TRBJ2-2
v_gene: TRBV5-1
len: 16
abundance: many
CDR3nt: TGCGCCAGCAGCTTGGATCGGGGACCTCTTACCGGGGAGCTGTTTTTT
CDR3aa: CASSLDRGPLTGELFF

d_gene: TRBD1
j_gene: TRBJ1-6
v_gene: TRBV20-1
len: 15
abundance: many
CDR3nt: TGCAGTGCTAGCAGACAGGGGCTCGGTAATTCACCCCTCCACTTT
CDR3aa: CSASRQGLGNSPLHF

d_gene: TRBD1
j_gene: TRBJ1-5
v_gene: TRBV28
len: 19
abundance: -
CDR3nt: TGTGCCAGCAGATCCAACCGGGACAGGGGGATGTATGGCAATCAGCCCCAGCATTTT
CDR3aa: CASRSNRDRGMYGNQPQHF

d_gene: -
j_gene: TRBJ2-7
v_gene: TRBV15
len: 15
abundance: once
CDR3nt: TGTGCCACCAGCAGAGGCAAGGGGTTGGGCTACGAGCAGTACTTC
CDR3aa: CATSRGKGLGYEQYF

d_gene: -
j_gene: TRBJ2-7
v_gene: TRBV6-2/TRBV6-3
len: 13
abundance: many
CDR3nt: TGTGCCAGCAGTCAACCAGGGGTTCACGAGCAGTACTTC
CDR3aa: CASSQPGVHEQYF

d_gene: -
j_gene: TRBJ1-1
v_gene: TRBV6-1
len: 13
abundance: -
CDR3nt: TGTGCCAGCACCCTGACTGATTCGGCTGAAGCTTTCTTT
CDR3aa: CASTLTDSAEAFF

d_gene: TRBD1
j_gene: TRBJ2-5
v_gene: TRBV7-3
len: 15
abundance: -
CDR3nt: TGTGCCAGCAGCTATGGACAGGGCGGGACAGAGACCCAGTACTTC
CDR3aa: CASSYGQGGTETQYF

d_gene: -
j_gene: TRBJ2-5
v_gene: TRBV2
len: 13
abundance: many
CDR3nt: TGTGCCAGCGGGTATGAGACGAGGAAGACCCAGTACTTC
CDR3aa: CASGYETRKTQYF

d_gene: TRBD2
j_gene: TRBJ2-7
v_gene: TRBV29-1
len: 12
abundance: few
CDR3nt: TGCAGCGTGGGACTAGCCACCTACGAGCAGTACTTC
CDR3aa: CSVGLATYEQYF

d_gene: -
j_gene: TRBJ2-7
v_gene: TRBV12-3/TRBV12-4
len: 14
abundance: -
CDR3nt: TGTGCCAGCAGTTTATTAGGCAGTCTCTACGAGCAGTACTTC
CDR3aa: CASSLLGSLYEQYF

d_gene: -
j_gene: TRBJ2-2
v_gene: TRBV7-9
len: 12
abundance: many
CDR3nt: TGTGCCAGCAGCCCCAACGCCGGGGAGCTGTTTTTT
CDR3aa: CASSPNAGELFF

d_gene: -
j_gene: TRBJ1-2
v_gene: TRBV28
len: 10
abundance: many
CDR3nt: TGTGCCACCGATTTCTATGGCTACACCTTC
CDR3aa: CATDFYGYTF

d_gene: -
j_gene: TRBJ1-6
v_gene: TRBV9
len: 14
abundance: many
CDR3nt: TGTGCCAGCAGCGTCACGGACGTTAATTCACCCCTCCACTTT
CDR3aa: CASSVTDVNSPLHF